This TCR beta chain was profiled in a study of shared clonotypes between healthy human individuals. Original handling: Junction-only sequences without quality scores were provided by ImmunoSEQ, so filtering was different. The method was immunoSEQ multiplex PCR; TCRdb's version includes in-frame clones alone and lacks a portion of them. For V, J and clone size, that table is used; D and trimming come from the DNA. This sample yields under 2,500,000 clones, of which around 95% are seen a single time; over 0.1% belongs to the top ten. The junction had 8 bases not matched to a gene; V was cut back by 5 bases and J by 7 bases. The CDR3 spans 16 residues. The germline CDR1 and CDR2 sequences are LNHDA and SQIVND (reference sequence). The investigators split CD4+ cells into a CD45RA+ naive subset and a CD45RA-negative memory subset.

The material sequenced was naive CD4+ T cells sorted from blood. As for subset: CD45RA+ positively selected. This receptor was taken from a man aged 18 to 30 in good health. The rearrangement uses TRBV19 and TRBJ2-2; TRBD2 agrees at 12 bases. DNA of the CDR3: TGTGCCAGTAGTCCTACTAGCGGGGGGACGGTCGGGGAGCTGTTTTTT. It specifies CASSPTSGGTVGELFF.